This T cell receptor beta chain was identified during a study of OX40 agonist ivuxolimab in advanced cancers. Turning to the overall study: The costimulatory receptor OX40 (CD134) was targeted by ivuxolimab, a fully human IgG2 agonistic monoclonal antibody. Prior anti-PD-1, anti-PD-L1 or anti-CTLA-4 therapy was permitted, and checkpoint inhibitors had been received by 30% to 40% of dose-escalation patients. The purpose of peripheral TCRbeta sequencing was to test whether ivuxolimab changed TCR sequence diversity and led to clonal T-cell expansion. In the dose-escalation cohort, approximately 83% of patients were male, and the mean age was approximately 60 years with a range of roughly 20 to 85. Intravenous ivuxolimab was administered to patients every 2 weeks at six dose levels: 0.01, 0.1, 0.3, 1.5, 3 and 10 mg/kg. Of the roughly 51 dose-escalation patients, hepatocellular carcinoma was present in around 19, melanoma in approximately 15, renal cell carcinoma in 9 and head and neck cancer in 9. The monotherapy dose-escalation portion (N of about 50 patients) of the phase I ivuxolimab trial is reported in the paper. Partial responses were achieved by three dose-escalation patients, of whom one had hepatocellular carcinoma and two had cutaneous melanoma. Broad study findings and their caveats: Clonal expansion of both CD4+ and CD8+ blood T cells was observed from baseline to week 6 at doses 0.1 to 3.0 mg/kg. Which antigens the clonally expanded peripheral T cells were specific for was not determined. Partial responders in the 0.1-3.0 mg/kg groups had among the lowest normalized peripheral clonal expansion, especially among CD8+ T cells. After ivuxolimab, CD8+ T cells had more expanded clones than CD4+ T cells on average. Low levels of normalized T-cell clonal expansion were also seen in some patients who did not respond.

Patients with a history of autoimmune disease or receiving systemic immunosuppression were excluded from the trial. In every dose cohort, peripheral blood was drawn for TCR sequencing at baseline, cycle 4 day 1, and cycle 7 day 1. Samples came from an open-label, multicenter, first-in-human phase I dose-escalation trial of ivuxolimab. Adults with locally advanced or metastatic melanoma, renal cell, hepatocellular, or head and neck squamous cell carcinoma were enrolled in the trial. Before TCR sequencing, CD4+ T cells and CD8+ T cells were sorted from peripheral blood as separate populations. For sequencing of the TCRbeta CDR3 region, genomic DNA was extracted from the sorted cells. The immunoSEQ Assay was used for sequencing of TCRbeta CDR3 regions. TCRdb took this table from immuneACCESS and kept in-frame rearrangements with V and J called. Such tables lack part of the clones; where checked against another copy, unresolved V genes explain under half of the gap, and the rest is unexplained. This sample is represented by around 22,000 clones; over 75% of them were singletons. The top ten clonotypes cover under 40% of the sample.

Within its sample, this clone is medium-sized (0.01 to 0.1%). It has no known antigen specificity. No per-base quality is available; no much larger clone lies one base away. The sequence came from an adult with an advanced solid tumor such as melanoma, head and neck, liver or kidney cancer. Here the sequenced sample was CD4+ or CD8+ T cells sorted from blood, taken in a trial of the OX40 agonist ivuxolimab.

The sequenced DNA: TGTGCCATCAGTGACGAACCGGGACTAGCGGGAGATAATGACACCGGGGAGCTGTTTTTT. This is translated as CAISDEPGLAGDNDTGELFF. The chain employs TRBV10-3 and TRBJ2-2; 14 bases in the junction line up with TRBD2. The CDR3 runs 20 residues from the cysteine to the phenylalanine. Left in the record is the CDR3 DNA by itself, 60 bases read in frame from the first base. V is pruned by 3 bases and J by 3 bases, leaving 12 bases of the junction without a gene match. The germline V gene supplies CDR1 ENHRY and CDR2 SYGVKD.